This is a list of T cell receptor beta chains from one sample in a study of OX40 agonist ivuxolimab in advanced cancers. The protocol was immunoSEQ multiplex PCR, while the TCRdb copy is restricted to in-frame clones and leaves out a portion. The sample lists about 74,000 clones; 84% were seen once. The starting material was CD4+ or CD8+ T cells sorted from blood, obtained in a trial of the OX40 agonist ivuxolimab. The receptors were sampled from an adult with an advanced solid tumor such as melanoma, head and neck, liver or kidney cancer. CDR3s include the opening cysteine and the closing phenylalanine or tryptophan. A D gene is named only where the DNA matches it firmly. Clone size is not always given. Where it is, it says once, few, many or a class for expanded clones.

clone_size	v_call	d_call	j_call	cdr3_aa	cdr3_nt
NA	TRBV4-3	TRBD1	TRBJ2-7	CASSQDLRQGSYEQYF	TGCGCCAGCAGCCAAGATCTGAGACAGGGATCCTACGAGCAGTACTTC
NA	TRBV5-4	TRBD2	TRBJ2-7	CASRAGLAFSYEQYF	TGTGCCAGCAGGGCGGGACTAGCGTTCTCCTACGAGCAGTACTTC
NA	TRBV5-1	NA	TRBJ1-2	CASSLEGRNYGYTF	TGCGCCAGCAGCTTGGAAGGCAGGAACTATGGCTACACCTTC
few	TRBV25-1	NA	TRBJ2-3	CATLMAATDTQYF	TGTGCCACCCTGATGGCAGCCACAGATACGCAGTATTTT
NA	TRBV5-5	NA	TRBJ2-3	CASSPRAGEGTDTQYF	TGTGCCAGCAGCCCGCGGGCCGGGGAAGGCACAGATACGCAGTATTTT
NA	TRBV6-5	NA	TRBJ1-3	CASGEGLRNTIYF	TGTGCCAGCGGGGAGGGGTTGCGAAACACCATATATTTT
NA	TRBV7-8	TRBD1	TRBJ2-5	CASSPGQGAVGTIQGETQYF	TGTGCCAGCAGTCCGGGACAGGGGGCAGTAGGGACCATACAGGGGGAGACCCAGTACTTC
NA	TRBV5-4	NA	TRBJ2-7	CASSFNYYEQYF	TGTGCCAGCAGCTTCAACTACTACGAGCAGTACTTC
NA	TRBV5-1	NA	TRBJ2-1	CASSLAGSSYNEQFF	TGCGCCAGCAGCTTGGCCGGAAGCTCCTACAATGAGCAGTTCTTC
NA	TRBV1	NA	TRBJ2-7	CTSSRPVGKDVRYEQYF	TGCACCAGCAGTCGACCGGTTGGCAAGGATGTTCGATACGAGCAGTACTTC
NA	TRBV30	NA	TRBJ2-5	CAWIRSGGETQYF	TGTGCCTGGATTCGGTCTGGGGGAGAGACCCAGTACTTC
NA	TRBV2	TRBD1	TRBJ2-3	CASSEGDRGTDTQYF	TGTGCCAGCAGTGAAGGGGACAGGGGCACAGATACGCAGTATTTT
few	TRBV28	TRBD2	TRBJ2-7	CASSPPLGLGLHEQYF	TGTGCCAGCAGTCCCCCCCTGGGACTAGGGTTACACGAGCAGTACTTC
NA	TRBV28	TRBD1	TRBJ2-7	CASSYTGGWYEQYF	TGTGCCAGCAGTTACACAGGGGGATGGTACGAGCAGTACTTC
NA	TRBV27	NA	TRBJ1-1	CASSFRQNTEAFF	TGTGCCAGCAGTTTTCGACAGAACACTGAAGCTTTCTTT
NA	TRBV28	NA	TRBJ2-7	CASTGSRFGYEQYF	TGTGCCAGCACGGGTTCTAGGTTCGGGTACGAGCAGTACTTC
NA	TRBV6-5	NA	TRBJ1-1	CASNKRGVGDTEAFF	TGTGCCAGCAACAAAAGGGGGGTCGGGGACACTGAAGCTTTCTTT
few	TRBV9	TRBD1	TRBJ2-7	CASSVDPGTGGSGQYF	TGTGCCAGCAGCGTCGACCCCGGGACAGGAGGATCCGGGCAGTACTTC
NA	TRBV10-3	TRBD1	TRBJ1-3	CAIRGTALGNTIYF	TGTGCCATCAGAGGGACAGCCTTGGGAAACACCATATATTTT
NA	TRBV7-2	TRBD2	TRBJ2-1	CASSTSGIFGEQFF	TGTGCCAGCAGTACTAGCGGGATTTTCGGTGAGCAGTTCTTC
NA	TRBV23-1	NA	TRBJ1-2	CASQSEAGTYGYTF	TGCGCCAGCCAGTCTGAGGCAGGGACCTATGGCTACACCTTC
NA	TRBV19	NA	TRBJ2-1	CASLGQGSFSYNEQFF	TGTGCCTCCTTAGGGCAGGGCTCTTTCTCCTACAATGAGCAGTTCTTC
once	TRBV2	NA	TRBJ2-7	CASRDPLARYYEQYF	TGTGCCAGCAGGGACCCCCTAGCGCGATACTACGAGCAGTACTTC
NA	TRBV2	NA	TRBJ2-5	CASSEGGGKGTQYF	TGTGCCAGCAGTGAAGGGGGCGGGAAGGGGACCCAGTACTTC
once	TRBV28	NA	TRBJ1-3	CASSGFQGGTIYF	TGTGCCAGCAGTGGGTTCCAAGGAGGCACCATATATTTT
NA	TRBV5-1	NA	TRBJ2-3	CASSPTSITDTQYF	TGCGCCAGCAGTCCGACTAGTATCACAGATACGCAGTATTTT
once	TRBV13	NA	TRBJ2-4	CASTRGGKGAKNIQYF	TGTGCCAGCACCAGAGGCGGTAAGGGGGCCAAAAACATTCAGTACTTC
NA	TRBV10-3	NA	TRBJ1-5	CAIMEGDSNQPQHF	TGTGCCATCATGGAGGGGGATAGCAATCAGCCCCAGCATTTT
NA	TRBV27	NA	TRBJ2-7	CASSPLRAMSSYEQYF	TGTGCCAGCAGTCCCCTCCGGGCCATGAGCTCCTACGAGCAGTACTTC
NA	TRBV7-9	NA	TRBJ2-2	CASSLGELFF	TGTGCCAGCAGCTTGGGGGAGCTGTTTTTT